This paragraph reports one TCR beta chain. This clonotype has only a few counts. The clone's antigen remains unknown. It has no much larger one-base neighbor in the sample; base qualities were not kept. This entry belongs to a study of T cells in Graves' hyperthyroidism and ophthalmopathy (dated by TCRdb to about 2019). With respect to the entire study: Peripheral blood was sampled at the time of initial diagnosis, prior to any treatment. In roughly six Graves' hyperthyroidism patients, the study also compared T-cell repertoires from thyroid tissue with T-cell repertoires from blood. A discovery cohort of roughly 100 patients, roughly 45 with Graves' ophthalmopathy and approximately 57 with stable Graves' hyperthyroidism, was used to find distinguishing TCR V-J signatures. According to the paper, TCR Vbeta CDR3 sequencing was carried out on around 140 peripheral blood samples, which came from approximately 43 ophthalmopathy, roughly 75 hyperthyroidism and around 17 progressor patients. Following sampling, methimazole starting at 30 mg daily was given to hyperthyroidism patients, and high-dose intravenous methylprednisolone was given to ophthalmopathy patients. Prospective prediction of ophthalmopathy was tested in an independent validation cohort of fewer than 20 hyperthyroidism patients and approximately 17 patients who later progressed to ophthalmopathy. The roughly 90 discovery patients were divided at random into training and test sets in a 7:3 ratio.

A patient counted as having stable Graves' hyperthyroidism if no progression to ophthalmopathy occurred over 18 months of follow-up. Hyperthyroidism patients were aged 18 to 65 years and newly diagnosed, with disease duration of less than 2 months. Any patient with an uncontrolled infection, another autoimmune disease, pregnancy or lactation was excluded. Diagnoses were established on the basis of clinical symptoms, serum thyroxine and TRAb, thyroid ultrasound, and orbital computed tomography. PBMCs were separated from 8 to 10 ml of fresh peripheral blood using Ficoll-Paque density gradient centrifugation. Total RNA was extracted with Trizol reagent, and quality was checked on an Agilent 2100 Bioanalyzer. What the study reported, not specific to this receptor: Sample size was not statistically predetermined, and blinding of investigators to group allocation was not performed. In validation, the model predicted progression to ophthalmopathy a median of around 6.5 months before onset, with 70% to 71% sensitivity and roughly 73% specificity. A 13 V-J signature model separated ophthalmopathy from stable hyperthyroidism, with around 91% sensitivity and roughly 82% specificity in cross-validation and 80%/75% in testing. Most expanded thyroid clonotypes (frequency above 0.001) were also found in blood, which suggests that blood repertoires may mirror thyroid immune responses.

CDR1 and CDR2 (MNHNS, SASEGT) derive from the germline V gene. There are 14 amino acids in the CDR3, from cysteine to phenylalanine inclusive. Only CDR3 DNA remains: 42 bases, in frame from the first base. V loses 5 bases, J loses 3 bases, and the germline ends lie 14 bases apart. The TCR beta CDR3 regions were amplified from the RNA transcripts. For the first round of RT-PCR on the TCR CDR3, the HTBI primer set was used together with the Qiagen OneStep RT-PCR kit. A second multiplex PCR round built the libraries, followed by size selection and purification. Paired-end sequencing of the libraries was performed with 100 bp reads on an Illumina HiSeq2000. Per the original workflow: Raw data were processed with SOAPnuke, discarding reads with adapters, uncalled bases, mean Phred below 15, or no exact constant-primer or identifier match. High-quality paired reads were merged using COPE v1.2.5, and each unique nucleotide sequence was defined as a clonotype. MiTCR v1.1 was used to align the clonotypes against IMGT TRBV, TRBD and TRBJ reference segments. Analysis was restricted to V-J combinations with a frequency above 0.0001, which covered approximately 99% of repertoires. The TCS score was defined as F50 (clonal expansion) divided by E x V (chaos), with BLOSUM62-based TCRdist calculated between CDR3 peptides within each V-J. Welch's t-statistics and random forest reduced roughly 500 V-J features to 10 to 15, which were used in a naive Bayes classifier (R e1071). Using fastp at Q25 and MiXCR, TCRdb reprocessed the public reads and kept productive beta chains. All rows with the same CDR3 protein become a single entry with the most common DNA and genes. What appears here as the V and J calls and clone size reflects TCRdb's work, not the paper's. This sample is represented by approximately 330,000 distinct CDR3 sequences; about 18% of them were singletons. The ten largest clonotypes hold less than 65% of the sample.

The source of this sequence is a woman aged 45-60 years with Graves' hyperthyroidism. Source material: blood. The rearranged chain carries TRBV6-1 and TRBJ2-7; TRBD1 is a weak D gene call, 6 bases matching. The CDR3 protein: CASSRTGIIYEQYF. The DNA sequence reads TGTGCCAGCAGTCGTACAGGGATAATCTACGAGCAGTACTTC.